The present T cell receptor beta chain was sequenced within a study of radiotherapy plus CTLA-4 blockade in lung cancer (dated by TCRdb to 2016 to 2018). As for the study more broadly: Objective responses occurred in 18% of enrolled patients, and over 30% achieved disease control. General findings and caveats noted by the study authors: After treatment with radiotherapy and ipilimumab, TCR clones that originated in tumors expanded in peripheral blood. The strongest predictors of response were reported to be early dynamic shifts in blood T cell clones along with a rise in serum interferon-beta following radiation.

The CDR3, cysteine through phenylalanine, is 16 amino acids long. Left in the record is the CDR3 DNA by itself, 48 bases read in frame from the first base. V is shortened by 5 bases, J by 5 bases, and the region joining them spans 18 bases. As encoded in the germline V gene, CDR1 is SGHAT while CDR2 is FQNNGV. Focal radiation therapy combined with CTLA-4 blockade (ipilimumab) was tested in patients with chemo-refractory metastatic non-small-cell lung cancer. A note on this clone: Its cognate antigen has yet to be identified. The sample holds no much larger clone one base away, and base qualities are not on file.

Libraries were built with the immunoSEQ multiplex PCR assay. Drawn from immuneACCESS, this table holds only the in-frame rearrangements with V and J called that TCRdb kept. Clones are partly lost; checked studies trace under half to an unresolved V gene and leave the rest unexplained. The sample contains approximately 65,000 clones, 70% to 80% of them found a single time. About 4.2% of the sample lies in the top ten. This specimen consisted of peripheral blood, obtained from a patient treated with radiotherapy plus ipilimumab. The chain uses TRBV11-2 and TRBJ2-2, and the D gene may be TRBD2, 5 bases matching. The TCR originated in a human donor with non-small cell lung cancer who had a complete response to radiotherapy plus ipilimumab. The DNA is TGTGCCAGCAGCCTGTCGGGTTTTAGCGTTACCGGGGAGCTGTTTTTT. It translates to CASSLSGFSVTGELFF.